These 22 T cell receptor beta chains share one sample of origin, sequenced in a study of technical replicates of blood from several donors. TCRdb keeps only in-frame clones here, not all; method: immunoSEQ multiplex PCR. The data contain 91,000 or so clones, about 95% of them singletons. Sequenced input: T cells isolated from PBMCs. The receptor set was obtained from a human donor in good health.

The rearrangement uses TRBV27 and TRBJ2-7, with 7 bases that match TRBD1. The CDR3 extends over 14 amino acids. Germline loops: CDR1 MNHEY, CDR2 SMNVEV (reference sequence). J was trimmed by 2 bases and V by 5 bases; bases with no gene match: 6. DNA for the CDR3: TGTGCCAGCAGTCCGGGCAGGGGGACCTACGAGCAGTACTTC. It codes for CASSPGRGTYEQYF.

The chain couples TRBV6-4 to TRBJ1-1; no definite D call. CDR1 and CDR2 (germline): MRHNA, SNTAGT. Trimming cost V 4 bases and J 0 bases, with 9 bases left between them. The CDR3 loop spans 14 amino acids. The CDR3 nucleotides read TGTGCCAGCAGTGCTACCGGGATGAACACTGAAGCTTTCTTT. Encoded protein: CASSATGMNTEAFF.

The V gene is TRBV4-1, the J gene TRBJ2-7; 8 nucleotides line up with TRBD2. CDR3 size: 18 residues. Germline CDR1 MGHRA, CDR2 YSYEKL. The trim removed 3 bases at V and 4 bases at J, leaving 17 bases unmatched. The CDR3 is CASSHINPLGAGEYEQYF. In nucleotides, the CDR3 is TGCGCCAGCAGCCATATTAACCCCCTAGGAGCGGGAGAATACGAGCAGTACTTC.

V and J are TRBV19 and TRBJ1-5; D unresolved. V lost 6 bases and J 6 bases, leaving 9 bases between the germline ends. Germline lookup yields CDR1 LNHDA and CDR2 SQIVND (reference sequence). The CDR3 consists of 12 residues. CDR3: CASSQVSQPQHF. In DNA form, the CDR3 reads TGTGCCAGTAGCCAGGTTAGTCAGCCCCAGCATTTT.

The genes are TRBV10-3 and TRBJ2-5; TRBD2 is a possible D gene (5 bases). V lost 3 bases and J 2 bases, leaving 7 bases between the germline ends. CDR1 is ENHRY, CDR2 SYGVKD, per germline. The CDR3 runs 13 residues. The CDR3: CAISDGGQETQYF. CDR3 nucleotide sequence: TGTGCCATCAGTGACGGCGGGCAAGAGACCCAGTACTTC.

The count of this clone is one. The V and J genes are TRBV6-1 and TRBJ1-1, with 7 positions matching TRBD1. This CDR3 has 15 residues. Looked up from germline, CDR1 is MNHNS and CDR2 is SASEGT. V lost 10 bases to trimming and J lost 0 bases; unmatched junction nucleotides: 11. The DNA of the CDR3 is TGTGCCATATCCAGGGGGGATCGGATGAACACTGAAGCTTTCTTT. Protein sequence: CAISRGDRMNTEAFF.

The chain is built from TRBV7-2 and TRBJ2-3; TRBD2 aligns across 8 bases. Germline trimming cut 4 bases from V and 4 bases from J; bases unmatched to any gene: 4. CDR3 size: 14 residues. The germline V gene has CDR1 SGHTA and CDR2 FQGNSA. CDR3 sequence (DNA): TGTGCCAGCAGCTCGGGACTAGAACCAGATACGCAGTATTTT. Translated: CASSSGLEPDTQYF. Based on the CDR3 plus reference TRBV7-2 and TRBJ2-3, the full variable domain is GAGVSQSPSNKVTEKGKDVELRCDPISGHTALYWYRQSLGQGLEFLIYFQGNSAPDKSGLPSDRFSAERTGGSVSTLTIQRTQQEDSAVYLCASSSGLEPDTQYFGPGTRLTVL.

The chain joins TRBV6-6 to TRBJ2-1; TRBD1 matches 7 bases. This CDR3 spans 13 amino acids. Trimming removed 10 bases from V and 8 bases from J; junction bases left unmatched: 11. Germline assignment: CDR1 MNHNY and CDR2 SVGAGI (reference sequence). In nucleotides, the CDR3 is TGTGCCACCAGCCAGGGGGTAATCGATGAGCAGTTCTTC. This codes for CATSQGVIDEQFF.

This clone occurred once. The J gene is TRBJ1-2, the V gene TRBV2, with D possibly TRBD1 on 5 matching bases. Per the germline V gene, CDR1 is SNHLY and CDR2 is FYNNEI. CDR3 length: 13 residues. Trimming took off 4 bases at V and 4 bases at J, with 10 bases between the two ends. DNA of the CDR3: TGTGCCAGCAGTGGACAGCAACTCTATGGCTACACCTTC. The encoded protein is CASSGQQLYGYTF.

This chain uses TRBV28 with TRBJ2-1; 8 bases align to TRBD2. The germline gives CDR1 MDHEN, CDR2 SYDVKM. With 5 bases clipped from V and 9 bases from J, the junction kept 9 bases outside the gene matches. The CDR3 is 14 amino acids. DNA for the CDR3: TGTGCCAGCAGTGCCCTAACGGGGGGGGTTGAGCAGTTCTTC. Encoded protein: CASSALTGGVEQFF.

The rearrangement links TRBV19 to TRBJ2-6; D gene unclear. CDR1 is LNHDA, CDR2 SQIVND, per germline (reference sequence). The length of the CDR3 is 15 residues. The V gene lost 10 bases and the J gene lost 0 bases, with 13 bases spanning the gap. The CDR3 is CATTPGYSGANVLTF. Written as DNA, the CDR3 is TGTGCCACCACCCCCGGGTACTCTGGGGCCAACGTCCTGACTTTC.

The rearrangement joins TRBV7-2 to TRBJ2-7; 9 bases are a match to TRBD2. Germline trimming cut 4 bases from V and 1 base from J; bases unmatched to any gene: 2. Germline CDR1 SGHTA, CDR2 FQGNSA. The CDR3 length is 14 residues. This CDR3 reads CASSYTSGSYEQYF. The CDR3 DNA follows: TGTGCCAGCAGCTATACTAGCGGGTCCTACGAGCAGTACTTC.

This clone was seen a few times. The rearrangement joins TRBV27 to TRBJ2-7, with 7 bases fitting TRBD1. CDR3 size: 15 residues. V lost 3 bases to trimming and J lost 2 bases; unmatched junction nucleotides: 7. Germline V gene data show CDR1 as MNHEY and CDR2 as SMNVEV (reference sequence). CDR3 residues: CASSLIGQAPYEQYF. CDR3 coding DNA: TGTGCCAGCAGTTTGATTGGACAGGCCCCCTACGAGCAGTACTTC.

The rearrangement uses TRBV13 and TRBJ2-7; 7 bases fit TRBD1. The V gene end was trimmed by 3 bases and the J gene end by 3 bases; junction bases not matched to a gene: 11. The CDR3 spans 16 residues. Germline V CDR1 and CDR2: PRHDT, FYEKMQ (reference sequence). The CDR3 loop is CASSFTGESSDYEQYF. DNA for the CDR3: TGTGCCAGCAGCTTTACAGGGGAATCGTCCGACTACGAGCAGTACTTC.

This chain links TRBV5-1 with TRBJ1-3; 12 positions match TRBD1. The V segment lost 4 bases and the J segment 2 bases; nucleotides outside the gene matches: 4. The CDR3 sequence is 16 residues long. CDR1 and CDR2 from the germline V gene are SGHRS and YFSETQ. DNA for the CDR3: TGCGCCAGCAGCCCGGGACAGGGGGCCGCTGGAAACACCATATATTTT. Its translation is CASSPGQGAAGNTIYF.

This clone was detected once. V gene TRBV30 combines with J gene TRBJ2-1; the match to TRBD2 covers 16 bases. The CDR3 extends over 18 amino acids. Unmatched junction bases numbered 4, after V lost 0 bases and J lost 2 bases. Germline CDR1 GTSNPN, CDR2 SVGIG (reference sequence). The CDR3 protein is CAWSVGLAGGRAYNEQFF. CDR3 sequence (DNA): TGTGCCTGGAGTGTGGGACTAGCGGGAGGGCGGGCCTACAATGAGCAGTTCTTC.

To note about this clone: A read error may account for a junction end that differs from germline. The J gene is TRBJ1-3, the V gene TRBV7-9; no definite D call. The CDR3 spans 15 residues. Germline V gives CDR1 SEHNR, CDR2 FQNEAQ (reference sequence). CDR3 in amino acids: CASSFSTDSGTTIYF. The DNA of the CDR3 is TGTGCCAGCAGCTTCTCAACAGATTCTGGAACCACCATATATTTT.

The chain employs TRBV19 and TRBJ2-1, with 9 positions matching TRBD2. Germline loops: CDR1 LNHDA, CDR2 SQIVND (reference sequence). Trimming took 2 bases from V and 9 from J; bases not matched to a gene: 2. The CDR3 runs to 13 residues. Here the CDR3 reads CASSILAGFEQFF. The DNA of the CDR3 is TGTGCCAGTAGTATACTAGCGGGATTTGAGCAGTTCTTC.

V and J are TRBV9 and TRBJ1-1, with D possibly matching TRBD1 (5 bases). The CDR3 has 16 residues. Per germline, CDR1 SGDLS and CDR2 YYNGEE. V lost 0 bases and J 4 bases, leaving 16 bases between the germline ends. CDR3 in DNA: TGTGCCAGCAGCGTAGTAGGAGGGGTCCAGAGCACTGAAGCTTTCTTT. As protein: CASSVVGGVQSTEAFF.

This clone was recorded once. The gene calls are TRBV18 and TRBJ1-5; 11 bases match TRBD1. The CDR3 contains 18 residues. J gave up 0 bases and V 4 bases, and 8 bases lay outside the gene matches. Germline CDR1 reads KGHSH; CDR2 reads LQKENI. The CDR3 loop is CASSRPGQGGYSNQPQHF. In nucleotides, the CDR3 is TGTGCCAGCTCACGACCGGGACAGGGGGGGTATAGCAATCAGCCCCAGCATTTT. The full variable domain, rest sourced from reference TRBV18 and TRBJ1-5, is NAGVMQNPRHLVRRRGQEARLRCSPMKGHSHVYWYRQLPEEGLKFMVYLQKENIIDESGMPKERFSAEFPKEGPSILRIQQVVRGDSAAYFCASSRPGQGGYSNQPQHFGDGTRLSIL.

The CDR3 coding sequence is TGCGCCAGCAGCTTGTATAGGGACAAGGAAGCTTTCTTT. This translates into CASSLYRDKEAFF. The chain has TRBV5-1 and TRBJ1-1, with D perhaps TRBD1 (6 bases). Germline CDR1 is SGHRS and CDR2 is YFSETQ. CDR3 length equals 13 residues. Trimming took off 1 base at V and 8 bases at J, with 12 bases between the two ends.

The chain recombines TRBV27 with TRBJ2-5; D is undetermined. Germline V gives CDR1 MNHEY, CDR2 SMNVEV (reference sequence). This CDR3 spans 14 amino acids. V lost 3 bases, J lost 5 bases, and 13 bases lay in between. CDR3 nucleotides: TGTGCCAGCAGTTTTTTTTCGGGTTCCGAGACCCAGTACTTC. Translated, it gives CASSFFSGSETQYF.